These T cell receptor beta chains were read from a single sample in a study of blood T cell repertoires in COVID-19. TCRdb's table, derived via immunoSEQ multiplex PCR, lists solely in-frame clones and lacks some. The table includes 150,000 to 200,000 clones, roughly 81% detected once. The specimen was peripheral blood. These receptors originate from a woman at least 80 years old with COVID-19, enrolled during active disease. Each CDR3 is given with its conserved first and last residue. Each record gives: J gene, D gene, clone size, V gene, CDR3 DNA, CDR3 protein. The D gene is left open where the match is weak. Part of the rows lack a size; the others show once, few, many or a class for expanded clones.

>TRBJ2-7|TRBD2|once|TRBV5-1
TGCGCCAGCAGCCCCCGTTCCCTACTAGCGGGCATTTCCTACGAGCAGTACTTC
CASSPRSLLAGISYEQYF
>TRBJ1-5|-|-|TRBV3-1/TRBV3-2
TGTGCCAGCAGCCAAGAATCGGGACTCACATGTCTGCTCAATCAGCCCCAGCATTTT
CASSQESGLTCLLNQPQHF
>TRBJ2-7|TRBD1|-|TRBV5-6
TGTGCCAGCAGCCAGCCCAGGACAGGGGAATACGAGCAGTACTTC
CASSQPRTGEYEQYF
>TRBJ2-7|TRBD2|-|TRBV3-1/TRBV3-2
TGTGCCAGCAGCCAAGGACATAGCGGGGCCGGCGAGCAGTACTTC
CASSQGHSGAGEQYF
>TRBJ2-2|-|-|TRBV28
TGTGCCAGCAGGACTCTTGGAGGGAGCAACACCGGGGAGCTGTTTTTT
CASRTLGGSNTGELFF
>TRBJ2-2|TRBD2|-|TRBV18
TGTGCCAGCTCACCACCTTCAGCGGGAGTACCCGGGGAGCTGTTTTTT
CASSPPSAGVPGELFF
>TRBJ1-1|-|few|TRBV28
TGTGCCAGCAGTTCCCCAGTCTCTGGAGCTTTCTTT
CASSSPVSGAFF
>TRBJ1-2|TRBD1|-|TRBV5-4
TGTGCCAGCAGCTTGGGACAGGGGAAGAGGAACTATGGCTACACCTTC
CASSLGQGKRNYGYTF
>TRBJ2-7|TRBD2|-|TRBV19
TGTGCCAGTAGTATAACGGCTAGCGGAGGGTACGAGCAGTACTTC
CASSITASGGYEQYF
>TRBJ2-3|TRBD2|-|TRBV27
TGTGCCAGCAGTCGCCGCGGAGCGGGAGTTGGCACAGATACGCAGTATTTT
CASSRRGAGVGTDTQYF
>TRBJ1-2|-|-|TRBV6-9
TGTGCCAACCGGGGGGCCAACTATGGCTACACCTTC
CANRGANYGYTF
>TRBJ1-2|-|once|TRBV27
TGTGCCAGCAGTTTAATTCCCCCCCCAGGGGACGGCTACACCTTC
CASSLIPPPGDGYTF
>TRBJ2-5|TRBD1|few|TRBV5-6
TGTGCCAGCAGCCGGGGCCTGGACAGGCAATTCCAAGAGACCCAGTACTTC
CASSRGLDRQFQETQYF
>TRBJ1-2|TRBD1|-|TRBV19
TGTGCCAGTAGTATGACAGGGCCGGGTGGCTACACCTTC
CASSMTGPGGYTF
>TRBJ2-1|TRBD2|-|TRBV10-3
TGTGCCATCAGTGAAGGCGGGGGGGCCTACAATGAGCAGTTCTTC
CAISEGGGAYNEQFF
>TRBJ2-7|-|-|TRBV7-8
TGTGCCAGCAGCTTTTCTTCAGGCTCCTACGAGCAGTACTTC
CASSFSSGSYEQYF
>TRBJ1-2|TRBD1|-|TRBV18
TGTGCCAGCTCACCAGGACAGGCGAACTATGGCTACACCTTC
CASSPGQANYGYTF
>TRBJ2-3|-|-|TRBV5-1
TGCGCCAGCAGCCACACTTTAGCGGAGAGCACAGATACGCAGTATTTT
CASSHTLAESTDTQYF
>TRBJ2-1|-|-|TRBV7-9
TGTGCCAGTCTCGGAGCTTCCTACAATGAGCAGTTCTTC
CASLGASYNEQFF
>TRBJ1-2|-|-|TRBV27
TGTGCCAGCAGTCGGTGGGGGAGGGCTCTAGAGGGCTACACCTTC
CASSRWGRALEGYTF
>TRBJ2-5|-|-|TRBV7-6
TGTGCCAGCAGCGACTTCTTTGGAGAGACCCAGTACTTC
CASSDFFGETQYF
>TRBJ2-7|TRBD2|-|TRBV5-6
TGTGCCAGCAGCTTGGGGAGTAGCGGGGTCTACGAGCAGTACTTC
CASSLGSSGVYEQYF
>TRBJ1-6|-|-|TRBV7-2
TGTGCCAGCAGCTTAGCCTTAGAGTCACCCCTCCACTTT
CASSLALESPLHF
>TRBJ2-7|TRBD2|-|TRBV18
TGTGCCAGCTCACCGTATAGCGGGGGGTTAGACGAGCAGTACTTC
CASSPYSGGLDEQYF
>TRBJ2-2|TRBD1|-|TRBV19
TGTGCCAGTAGTATAGGGACAGGGAAGTCCGGGGAGCTGTTTTTT
CASSIGTGKSGELFF
>TRBJ2-7|TRBD2|-|TRBV6-1
TGTGCCAGCAGTGAAGGGCTAGCGGGCTACGAGCAGTACTTC
CASSEGLAGYEQYF
>TRBJ2-2|TRBD1|-|TRBV7-9
TGTGCCAGCAGCTTCCCGTACAGGGGGCGGGACACCGGGGAGCTGTTTTTT
CASSFPYRGRDTGELFF
>TRBJ2-7|TRBD2|-|TRBV5-1
TGCGCCAGCAGCTTGGTAGGTGCGGGGGGGCGCGAGCAGTACTTC
CASSLVGAGGREQYF
>TRBJ2-1|-|-|TRBV20-1
TGCAGTGCTAGTGCGCCGAATTCGGTCAATGAGCAGTTCTTC
CSASAPNSVNEQFF
>TRBJ2-3|TRBD1|-|TRBV11-2
TGTGCCAGCAGCCTAGGGACAGGGAGCGATACGCAGTATTTT
CASSLGTGSDTQYF
>TRBJ1-2|-|-|TRBV6-2/TRBV6-3
TGTGCCAGCAGCGCGGGCAGGTCCTATGGCTACACCTTC
CASSAGRSYGYTF
>TRBJ1-1|TRBD1|-|TRBV13
TGTGCCAGCAGCCCCTCCGGGACAGGTCCGAACACTGAAGCTTTCTTT
CASSPSGTGPNTEAFF
>TRBJ1-6|TRBD1|-|TRBV28
TGTGCCAGCAGTTTTCTGGGGTGGCCAGGGGGCAGTGATTCACCCCTCCACTTT
CASSFLGWPGGSDSPLHF
>TRBJ1-2|TRBD1|-|TRBV13
TGTGCCAGCAGCTTAGGGACAGGGAACTATGGCTACACCTTC
CASSLGTGNYGYTF
>TRBJ2-3|-|-|TRBV7-9
TGTGCCAGCAGCTTGACACAGACAGCCGCAGATACGCAGTATTTT
CASSLTQTAADTQYF
>TRBJ2-7|TRBD2|-|TRBV5-1
TGCGCCAGCAGCTTGCTAGCGGGAGCTACCTACGAGCAGTACTTC
CASSLLAGATYEQYF
>TRBJ2-5|TRBD1|-|TRBV5-4
TGTGCCAGCAGCTTGGTCACAGGGGGGACAGAGACCCAGTACTTC
CASSLVTGGTETQYF
>TRBJ2-1|TRBD1|-|TRBV3-1/TRBV3-2
TGTGCCAGCCGCTGGACAGGGAAAAACAATGAGCAGTTCTTC
CASRWTGKNNEQFF
>TRBJ2-7|-|-|TRBV11-2
TGTGCCAGCAGCTTAGTACCGGTCGGGGTTGTACCCTACGAGCAGTACTTC
CASSLVPVGVVPYEQYF
>TRBJ1-1|-|-|TRBV7-2
TGTGCCAGCAGCCCGAACCTTGGGGCAAGTGGCGTAGCTTTCTTT
CASSPNLGASGVAFF
>TRBJ1-1|TRBD1|-|TRBV10-3
TGTGCCATCAGTGAGTCGACTAACAGGGGGAACACTGAAGCTTTCTTT
CAISESTNRGNTEAFF
>TRBJ1-1|-|-|TRBV9
TGTGCCAGCAGCGCGAGAGGGGGAGGGGGGAACACTGAAGCTTTCTTT
CASSARGGGGNTEAFF
>TRBJ2-3|-|once|TRBV5-6
TGTGCCAGCAGCTCGGGGGTGGGCGTACTAGGATACACAGATACGCAGTATTTT
CASSSGVGVLGYTDTQYF
>TRBJ1-2|-|-|TRBV28
TGTGCCAGCAGTTTATATGACAGCTTAATTTCCGGGTTTGGCTACACCTTC
CASSLYDSLISGFGYTF
>TRBJ2-2|TRBD2|-|TRBV28
TGTGCCAGCACACGAAGGGCTAGCGGAGTAAACACCGGGGAGCTGTTTTTT
CASTRRASGVNTGELFF
>TRBJ2-3|TRBD2|-|TRBV19
TGTGCCAGTAGTGGTCTAGCGGGGGTGATCACAGATACGCAGTATTTT
CASSGLAGVITDTQYF
>TRBJ1-1|TRBD1|-|TRBV6-5
TGTGCCAGCAGTCGAAGAGACAGGGGGCATACTGAAGCTTTCTTT
CASSRRDRGHTEAFF
>TRBJ2-5|TRBD2|-|TRBV6-1
TGTGCCAGCAGTGACGGGACTAGCGGGACCCAAGAGACCCAGTACTTC
CASSDGTSGTQETQYF
>TRBJ1-2|-|-|TRBV11-3
TGTGCCAGCAGCCAGACCACAGTGGGTGGCTACACCTTC
CASSQTTVGGYTF
>TRBJ1-2|-|-|TRBV7-2
TGTGCCAGCAGCCCCGGCCTACTAGAGGGCTACACCTTC
CASSPGLLEGYTF
>TRBJ2-5|TRBD1|-|TRBV2
TGTGCCAGCAGTCCCTCCCCGGGACAGGGAAAAGAGACCCAGTACTTC
CASSPSPGQGKETQYF
>TRBJ2-1|TRBD1|-|TRBV6-1
TGTGCCAGCAGTGATAAGGGACAGGGGTACAATGAGCAGTTCTTC
CASSDKGQGYNEQFF
>TRBJ2-3|TRBD2|-|TRBV5-4
TGTGCCAGCAGCAAACGGACTAGCGGGGGAACAGATACGCAGTATTTT
CASSKRTSGGTDTQYF
>TRBJ1-2|TRBD1|-|TRBV19
TGTGCCAGTAGTACCTCGACAGGGGTAGGAAACTATGGCTACACCTTC
CASSTSTGVGNYGYTF
>TRBJ2-7|TRBD1|once|TRBV15
TGTGCCACCCGCGAAACACAGGGGGCAAAAGCCTACGAGCAGTACTTC
CATRETQGAKAYEQYF
>TRBJ2-3|TRBD2|-|TRBV6-2/TRBV6-3
TGTGCCAGCAGCCCGGGACTAGCGGGGAGAACTAGCACAGATACGCAGTATTTT
CASSPGLAGRTSTDTQYF
>TRBJ2-1|TRBD2|once|TRBV9
TGTGCCAGCAGCGTCCTTGGCGGGAGTTCCTACAATGAGCAGTTCTTC
CASSVLGGSSYNEQFF
>TRBJ2-3|TRBD1|-|TRBV7-6
TGTGCCAGCAGCTCTCCGGGACAGGGGGCGGCAGATACGCAGTATTTT
CASSSPGQGAADTQYF